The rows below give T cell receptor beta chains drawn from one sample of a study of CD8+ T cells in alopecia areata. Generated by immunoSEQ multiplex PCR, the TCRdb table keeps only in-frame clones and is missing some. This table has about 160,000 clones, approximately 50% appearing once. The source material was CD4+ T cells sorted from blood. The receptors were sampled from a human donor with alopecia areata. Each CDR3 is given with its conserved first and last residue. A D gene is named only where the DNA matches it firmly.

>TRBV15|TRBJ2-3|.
CATSRVGDTQYF
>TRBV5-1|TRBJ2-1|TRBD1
CASSEGTGSYNEQFF
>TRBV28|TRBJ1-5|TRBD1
CASSTGGRSNQPQHF
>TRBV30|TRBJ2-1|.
CAWSTGAVQFF
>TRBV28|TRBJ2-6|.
CASGRNAGANVLTF
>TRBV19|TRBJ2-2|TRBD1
CAIRTGGHGELFF
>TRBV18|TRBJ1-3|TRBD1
CASSITGAAYSGNTIYF
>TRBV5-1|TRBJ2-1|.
CASAPDTGLSYNEQFF
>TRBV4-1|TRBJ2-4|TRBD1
CASSHVQGYKENIQYF
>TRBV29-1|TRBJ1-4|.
CSVRGRGEEKLFF
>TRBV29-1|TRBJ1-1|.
CSVSGTLNTEAFF
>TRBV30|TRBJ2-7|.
CAWSVFRGVAYEQYF
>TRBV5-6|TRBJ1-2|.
CASSSGAGDYGYTF
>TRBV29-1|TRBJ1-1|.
CSVVGNTEAFF
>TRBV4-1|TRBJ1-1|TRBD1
CASRKDRDREAFF
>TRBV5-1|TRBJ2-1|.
CASSFSAARPYNEQFF
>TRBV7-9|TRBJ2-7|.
CASSFDGSSYEQYF
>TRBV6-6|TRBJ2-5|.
CASSDTEETQYF
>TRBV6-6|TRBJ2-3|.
CASKTDTDTQYF
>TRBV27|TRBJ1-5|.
CASSDGGAQHF
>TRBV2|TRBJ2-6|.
CASSVKGSGANVLTF
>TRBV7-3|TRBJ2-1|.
CASSPHAGRLSPSEQFF
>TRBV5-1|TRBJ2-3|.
CASSLVQISDTQYF
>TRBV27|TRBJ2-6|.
CASSGAGSGANVLTF
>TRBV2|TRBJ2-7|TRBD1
CASKDRGYEQYF
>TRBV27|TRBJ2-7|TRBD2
CASSLSAGGEQYF
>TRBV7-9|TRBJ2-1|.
CASSSSSYNEQFF
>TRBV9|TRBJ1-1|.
CASSSRLGNAEAFF
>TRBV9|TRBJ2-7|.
CASSVSGIKSYEQYF
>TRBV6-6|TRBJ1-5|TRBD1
CASSYYGTGRQPQHF
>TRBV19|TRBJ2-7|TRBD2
CASSISGTTYEQYF
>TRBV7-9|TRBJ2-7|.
CASSLFVGVQYEQYF
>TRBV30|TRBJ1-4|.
CAWSFRARNEKLFF
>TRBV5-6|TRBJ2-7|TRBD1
CASSWTGNEQYF
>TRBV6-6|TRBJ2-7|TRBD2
CASTTPSGSHEQYF
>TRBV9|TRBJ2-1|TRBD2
CASSSTGTSGEQFF
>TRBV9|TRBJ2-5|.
CASSVSPLAWEETQYF
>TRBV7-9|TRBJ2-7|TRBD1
CASSPTGISYEQYF
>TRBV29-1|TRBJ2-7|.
CSVAGLSDPGASYEQYF